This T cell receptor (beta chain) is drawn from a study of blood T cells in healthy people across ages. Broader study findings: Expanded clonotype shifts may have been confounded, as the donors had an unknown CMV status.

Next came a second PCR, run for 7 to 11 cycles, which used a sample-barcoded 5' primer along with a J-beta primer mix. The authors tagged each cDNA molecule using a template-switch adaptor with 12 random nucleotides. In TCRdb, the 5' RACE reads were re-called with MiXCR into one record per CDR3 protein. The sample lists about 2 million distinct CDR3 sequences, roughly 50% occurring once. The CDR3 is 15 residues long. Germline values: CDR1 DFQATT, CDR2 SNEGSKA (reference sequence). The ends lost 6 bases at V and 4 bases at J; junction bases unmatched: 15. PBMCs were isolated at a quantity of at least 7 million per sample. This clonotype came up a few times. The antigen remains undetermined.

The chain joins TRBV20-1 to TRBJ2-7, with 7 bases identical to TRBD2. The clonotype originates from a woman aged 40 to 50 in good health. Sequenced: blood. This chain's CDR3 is CSAAKNSGWVYEQYF. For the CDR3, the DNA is TGCAGTGCGGCCAAAAATAGCGGGTGGGTGTACGAGCAGTACTTC.